These 5 T cell receptor beta chains share one sample of origin, sequenced in a study of PD-L1 blockade in urothelial cancer. As to time point: pretreatment peripheral blood. Only in-frame clones appear in the TCRdb table, and some are missing; sequencing was by immunoSEQ multiplex PCR. The profile shows 43,000 or so clones, approximately 80% of them singletons. The specimen was PBMCs, collected around atezolizumab (anti-PD-L1) treatment. The receptor source for this set is a man in his sixties with urothelial cancer.

The J gene is TRBJ1-2, the V gene TRBV27, with a tentative D call TRBD1 (6 bases). Per germline, CDR1 MNHEY and CDR2 SMNVEV (reference sequence). With 6 bases removed from V and 8 bases from J, the gap between germline ends came to 16 bases. The CDR3 covers 13 residues. CDR3 sequence: CASSVTGFGGYTF. The CDR3 bases are TGTGCCAGCAGCGTAACAGGGTTTGGCGGCTACACCTTC.

The genes are TRBV21-1 and TRBJ2-7; the table's D call, TRBD1, has no DNA check behind it. TRBV21-1 is an annotated pseudogene. CDR3 size: 12 residues. The CDR3 DNA reads as TGTGCCAGCAGGGACAGAGACTACGAGCAGTACTTC. The encoded protein is CASRDRDYEQYF.

V is TRBV21-1 and J is TRBJ2-1; TRBD2, the table's D call, was not compared with the DNA. TRBV21-1 constitutes a pseudogene. The CDR3 is 18 amino acids. In DNA, the CDR3 is TGTGCCAGCAGCAAAGTCAGCGGGAGGGCCTTGTCCTACAATGAGCAGTTCTTC. Translation gives CASSKVSGRALSYNEQFF.

The chain carries TRBV30 and TRBJ2-7; a weak D match, TRBD1 (6 bases). The germline V gene has CDR1 GTSNPN and CDR2 SVGIG (reference sequence). This CDR3 spans 12 amino acids. Between the trimmed V and J ends, which lost 0 bases and 3 bases, there was a span of 6 bases. In nucleotides, the CDR3 is TGTGCCTGGAGTGTACAGGGCTACGAGCAGTACTTC. This codes for CAWSVQGYEQYF.

The gene calls are TRBV10-3 and TRBJ1-2; TRBD1 matches 12 bases. The CDR3 is 16 residues long. Germline CDR1 reads ENHRY; CDR2 reads SYGVKD. Germline trimming cut 2 bases from V and 4 bases from J; bases unmatched to any gene: 5. Written as DNA, the CDR3 is TGTGCCATCAGTGAGCCGGGACAGGGGGCAAGCTATGGCTACACCTTC. Residues: CAISEPGQGASYGYTF.